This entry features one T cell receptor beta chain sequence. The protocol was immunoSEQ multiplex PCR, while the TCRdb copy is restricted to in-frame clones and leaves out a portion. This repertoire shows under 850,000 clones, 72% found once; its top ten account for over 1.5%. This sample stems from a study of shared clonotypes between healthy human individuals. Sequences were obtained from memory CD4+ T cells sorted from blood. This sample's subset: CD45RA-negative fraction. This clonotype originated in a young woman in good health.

This CDR3 is CASSIESQPQHF. For the CDR3, the DNA is TGTGCCAGTAGTATAGAAAGCCAGCCCCAGCATTTT. This chain links TRBV19 with TRBJ1-5; no clear D gene. Trimming removed 0 bases from V and 7 bases from J, with 4 bases in between. The CDR3 consists of 12 residues. Germline CDR1 LNHDA, CDR2 SQIVND (reference sequence). The entire variable domain, with the rest obtained from reference TRBV19 and TRBJ1-5, is as follows: DGGITQSPKYLFRKEGQNVTLSCEQNLNHDAMYWYRQDPGQGLRLIYYSQIVNDFQKGDIAEGYSVSREKKESFPLTVTSAQKNPTAFYLCASSIESQPQHFGDGTRLSIL.